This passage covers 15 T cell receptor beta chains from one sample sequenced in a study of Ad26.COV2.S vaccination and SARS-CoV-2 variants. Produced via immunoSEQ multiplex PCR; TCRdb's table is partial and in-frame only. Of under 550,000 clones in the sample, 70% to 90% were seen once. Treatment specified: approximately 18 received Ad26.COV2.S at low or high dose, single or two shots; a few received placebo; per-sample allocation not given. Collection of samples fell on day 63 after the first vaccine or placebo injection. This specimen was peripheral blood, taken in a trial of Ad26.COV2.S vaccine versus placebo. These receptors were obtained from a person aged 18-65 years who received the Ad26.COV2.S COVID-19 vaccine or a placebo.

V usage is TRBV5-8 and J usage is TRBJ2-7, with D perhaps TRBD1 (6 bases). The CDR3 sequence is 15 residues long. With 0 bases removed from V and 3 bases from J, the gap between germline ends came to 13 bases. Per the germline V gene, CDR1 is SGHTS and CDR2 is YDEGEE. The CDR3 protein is CASSLGGPTFYEQYF. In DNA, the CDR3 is TGTGCCAGCAGCTTGGGGGGGCCTACCTTCTACGAGCAGTACTTC.

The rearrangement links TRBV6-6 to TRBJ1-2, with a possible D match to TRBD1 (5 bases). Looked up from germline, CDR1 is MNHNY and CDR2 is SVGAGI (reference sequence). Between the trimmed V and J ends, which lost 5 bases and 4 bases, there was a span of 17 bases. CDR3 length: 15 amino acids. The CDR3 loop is CASSPPPVDTYGYTF. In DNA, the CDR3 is TGTGCCAGCAGTCCCCCGCCTGTGGACACCTATGGCTACACCTTC.

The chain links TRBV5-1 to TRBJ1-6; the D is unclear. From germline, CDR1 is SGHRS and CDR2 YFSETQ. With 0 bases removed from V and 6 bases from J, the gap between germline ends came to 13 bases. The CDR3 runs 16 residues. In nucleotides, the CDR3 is TGCGCCAGCAGCTTGGGGCAGCGCCTCGCTAATTCACCCCTCCACTTT. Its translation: CASSLGQRLANSPLHF.

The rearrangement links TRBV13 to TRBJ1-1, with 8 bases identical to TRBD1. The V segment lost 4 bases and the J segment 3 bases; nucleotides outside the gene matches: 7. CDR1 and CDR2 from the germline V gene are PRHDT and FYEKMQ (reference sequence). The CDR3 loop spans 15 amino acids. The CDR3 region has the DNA TGTGCCAGCAGCTCCTACGACAGGGGCGACACTGAAGCTTTCTTT. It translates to CASSSYDRGDTEAFF.

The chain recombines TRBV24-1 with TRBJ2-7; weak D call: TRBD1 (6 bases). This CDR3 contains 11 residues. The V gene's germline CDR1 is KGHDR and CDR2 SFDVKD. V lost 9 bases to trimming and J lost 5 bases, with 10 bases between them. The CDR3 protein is CATAGVHEQYF. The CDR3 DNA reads TGTGCCACCGCAGGGGTCCACGAGCAGTACTTC.

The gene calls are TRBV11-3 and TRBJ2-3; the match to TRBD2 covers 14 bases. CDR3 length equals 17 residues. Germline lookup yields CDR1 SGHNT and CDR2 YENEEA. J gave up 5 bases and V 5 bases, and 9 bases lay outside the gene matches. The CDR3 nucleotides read TGTGCCAGCAGCCCCTATGGGACTAGCGGGGGAAAAGATACGCAGTATTTT. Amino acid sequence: CASSPYGTSGGKDTQYF.

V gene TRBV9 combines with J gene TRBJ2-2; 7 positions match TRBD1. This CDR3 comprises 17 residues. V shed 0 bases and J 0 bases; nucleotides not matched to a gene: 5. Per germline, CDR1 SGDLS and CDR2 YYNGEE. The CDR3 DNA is TGTGCCAGCAGCGTAGCTACGGGACAGCCGAACACCGGGGAGCTGTTTTTT. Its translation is CASSVATGQPNTGELFF.

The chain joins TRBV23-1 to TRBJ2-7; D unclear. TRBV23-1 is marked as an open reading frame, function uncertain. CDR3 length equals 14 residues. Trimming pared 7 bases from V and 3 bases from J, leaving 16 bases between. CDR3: CASTAQAALYEQYF. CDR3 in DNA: TGCGCCAGCACCGCCCAGGCTGCACTCTACGAGCAGTACTTC.

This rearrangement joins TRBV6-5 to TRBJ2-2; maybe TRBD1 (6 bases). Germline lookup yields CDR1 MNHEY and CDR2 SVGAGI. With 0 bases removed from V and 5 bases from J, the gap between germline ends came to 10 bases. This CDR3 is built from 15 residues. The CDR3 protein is CASSYSQGITGELFF. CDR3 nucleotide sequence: TGTGCCAGCAGTTACTCCCAGGGGATAACCGGGGAGCTGTTTTTT.

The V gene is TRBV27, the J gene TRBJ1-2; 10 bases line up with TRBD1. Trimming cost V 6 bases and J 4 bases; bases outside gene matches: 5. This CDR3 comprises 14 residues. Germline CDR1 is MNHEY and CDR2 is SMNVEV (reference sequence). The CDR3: CASRRTGGIYGYTF. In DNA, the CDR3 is TGTGCCAGCAGGCGGACAGGGGGGATCTATGGCTACACCTTC.

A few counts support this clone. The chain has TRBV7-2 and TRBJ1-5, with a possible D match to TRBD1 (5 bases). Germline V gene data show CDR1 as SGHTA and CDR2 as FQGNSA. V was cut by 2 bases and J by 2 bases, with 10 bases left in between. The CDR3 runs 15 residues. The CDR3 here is CASSLKPQGNQPQHF. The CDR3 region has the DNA TGTGCCAGCAGCTTAAAGCCACAGGGCAATCAGCCCCAGCATTTT.

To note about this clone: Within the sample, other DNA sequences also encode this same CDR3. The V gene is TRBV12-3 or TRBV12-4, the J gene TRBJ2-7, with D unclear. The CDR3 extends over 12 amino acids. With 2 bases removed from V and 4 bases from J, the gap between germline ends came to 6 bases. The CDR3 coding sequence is TGTGCCAGCAGTTTAATGGGTTACGAGCAGTACTTC. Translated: CASSLMGYEQYF.

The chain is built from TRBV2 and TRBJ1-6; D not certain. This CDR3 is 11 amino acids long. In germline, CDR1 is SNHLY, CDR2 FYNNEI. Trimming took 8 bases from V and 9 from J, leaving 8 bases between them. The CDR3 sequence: CASRVGSPLHF. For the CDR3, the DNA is TGTGCCAGCCGGGTTGGTTCACCCCTCCACTTT.

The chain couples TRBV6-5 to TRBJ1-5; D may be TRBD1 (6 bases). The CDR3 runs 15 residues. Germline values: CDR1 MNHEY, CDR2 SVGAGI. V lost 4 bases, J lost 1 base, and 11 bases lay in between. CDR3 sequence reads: CASSLFTGSNQPQHF. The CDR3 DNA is TGTGCCAGCAGTTTGTTCACAGGGAGCAATCAGCCCCAGCATTTT.

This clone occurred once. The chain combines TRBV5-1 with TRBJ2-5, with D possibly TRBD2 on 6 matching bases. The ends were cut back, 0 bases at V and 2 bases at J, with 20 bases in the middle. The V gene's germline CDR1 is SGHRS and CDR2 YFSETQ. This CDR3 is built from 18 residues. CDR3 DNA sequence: TGCGCCAGCAGCTTGGCCCCGCAGGGAGGACCCAAGCAAGAGACCCAGTACTTC. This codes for CASSLAPQGGPKQETQYF.